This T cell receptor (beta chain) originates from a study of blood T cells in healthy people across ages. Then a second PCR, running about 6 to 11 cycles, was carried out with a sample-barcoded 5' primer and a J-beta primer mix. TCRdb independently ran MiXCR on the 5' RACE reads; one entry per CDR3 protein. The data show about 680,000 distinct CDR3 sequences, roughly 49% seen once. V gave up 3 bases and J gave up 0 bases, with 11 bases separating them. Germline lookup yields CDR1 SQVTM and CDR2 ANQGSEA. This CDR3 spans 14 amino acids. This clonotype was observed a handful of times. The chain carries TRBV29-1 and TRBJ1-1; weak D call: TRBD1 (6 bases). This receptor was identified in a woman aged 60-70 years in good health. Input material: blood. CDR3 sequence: CSVDHRQVNTEAFF. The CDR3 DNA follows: TGCAGCGTTGACCATAGACAGGTGAACACTGAAGCTTTCTTT.